These T cell receptor beta chains were read from a single sample in a study of post-analysis software for immune sequencing data. One entry per CDR3 protein, called by TCRdb with MiXCR from the PCR reads. The sample has roughly 180,000 distinct CDR3 sequences, 30% seen once. The sample comprised blood. The origin of the receptors is a girl aged 5-17 years with multiple sclerosis. Each CDR3 is given with its conserved first and last residue. The D gene is left open where the match is weak. Clone size is shown for a subset of rows, as once, few, many or a class of expanded clone.

TRBJ2-1,TRBD1,TRBV7-3,many,CASSLRDRVGYEQFF,TGTGCCAGCAGCTTGAGGGACAGGGTTGGGTATGAGCAGTTCTTC
TRBJ2-2,-,TRBV5-1,-,CASSLGLVPLDGELFF,TGCGCCAGCAGCTTGGGACTAGTTCCGCTGGACGGGGAGCTGTTTTTT
TRBJ2-7,-,TRBV10-3,many,CAINRQGNGSYEQYF,TGTGCCATAAACCGTCAGGGGAACGGGAGCTACGAGCAGTACTTC
TRBJ1-2,TRBD1,TRBV6-5,many,CASSSRTGGLRYGYTF,TGTGCCAGCAGCTCCCGGACAGGGGGACTTCGCTATGGCTACACCTTC
TRBJ2-1,-,TRBV20-1,-,CRAAQTGSPYNEQFF,TGCAGGGCGGCCCAGACAGGCTCTCCCTACAATGAGCAGTTCTTC
TRBJ1-1,-,TRBV10-3,few,CAISEGLNTEAFF,TGTGCCATCAGTGAGGGACTGAACACTGAAGCTTTCTTT
TRBJ2-1,TRBD2,TRBV28,many,CASSRGGGVYNEQFF,TGTGCCAGCTCTCGGGGGGGCGGGGTCTACAATGAGCAGTTCTTC
TRBJ2-3,-,TRBV20-1,many,CSALGPDGPDTQYF,TGCAGTGCTCTTGGACCCGATGGCCCAGATACGCAGTATTTT
TRBJ2-7,-,TRBV28,-,CASRPAGLYEQYF,TGTGCCTCTCGACCGGCGGGTCTCTACGAACAGTACTTC
TRBJ1-2,TRBD1,TRBV4-1,-,CASSPLRGQERNYGYTF,TGCGCCAGCAGCCCGTTAAGGGGACAGGAGCGGAACTATGGCTACACCTTC
TRBJ1-2,TRBD1,TRBV11-2,many,CASSSLGQTTTNYGYTF,TGTGCCAGCAGCTCGTTGGGACAGACAACAACTAACTATGGCTACACCTTC
TRBJ2-2,-,TRBV29-1,-,CSVLQSGAGELFF,TGCAGCGTCCTACAATCGGGGGCCGGGGAGCTGTTTTTT
TRBJ2-7,-,TRBV20-1,-,CSARSPFDSYEQYF,TGCAGTGCTAGATCCCCATTTGACAGTTACGAGCAGTACTTC
TRBJ2-4,TRBD1,TRBV5-1,many,CASSSEGDRGNIQYF,TGCGCCAGCAGCTCCGAGGGGGACAGGGGGAACATTCAGTACTTC
TRBJ2-1,-,TRBV6-6,few,CASTGAEISYNEQFF,TGTGCCAGCACCGGGGCGGAAATATCCTACAATGAGCAGTTCTTC
TRBJ2-3,-,TRBV27,many,CASSLLRADTQYF,TGTGCCAGCAGTTTATTGCGTGCAGATACGCAGTATTTT
TRBJ2-1,-,TRBV5-1,-,CASSLDNNEQFF,TGCGCCAGCTCCTTAGACAACAATGAGCAGTTCTTC
TRBJ2-1,TRBD2,TRBV4-2,many,CASSPRTSGSSYNEQFF,TGTGCCAGCAGCCCCCGGACTAGCGGGAGCTCCTACAATGAGCAGTTCTTC
TRBJ1-5,TRBD1,TRBV20-1,-,CSANPLGTASNQPQHF,TGCAGTGCTAACCCCCTCGGGACAGCTAGCAATCAGCCCCAGCATTTT
TRBJ2-7,TRBD2,TRBV5-1,-,CASSSGLADYNEQYF,TGCGCCAGCAGCTCTGGGCTAGCGGACTACAATGAGCAGTACTTC
TRBJ2-5,-,TRBV28,-,CASSLDRGGAETQYF,TGTGCCAGCAGCTTAGACAGGGGAGGGGCAGAGACCCAGTACTTC
TRBJ2-7,TRBD2,TRBV5-4,many,CASSQRGRTGSYEQYF,TGTGCCAGCAGCCAACGCGGGAGAACGGGGTCCTACGAGCAGTACTTC
TRBJ2-3,-,TRBV7-6,-,CASSYRQGLTDTQYF,TGTGCCAGCAGCTACCGGCAGGGACTCACAGATACGCAGTATTTT
TRBJ2-3,TRBD1,TRBV5-4,few,CASSASYRGDTRYF,TGTGCCAGCAGCGCTAGTTACAGGGGGGATACGCGGTATTTT
TRBJ2-1,TRBD2,TRBV5-1,-,CANSSVAGTDEQFF,TGCGCCAACAGCTCTGTAGCGGGAACCGATGAGCAGTTCTTC
TRBJ2-7,TRBD2,TRBV11-2,many,CASSLAAGGIPYEQYF,TGTGCCAGCAGCTTAGCAGCGGGAGGGATTCCCTACGAGCAGTACTTC
TRBJ2-1,TRBD2,TRBV5-1,-,CASSIGGLVSYEQFF,TGCGCCAGCAGTATCGGGGGACTAGTTTCTTATGAGCAGTTCTTC
TRBJ1-1,-,TRBV29-1,few,CSSHTWNTEAFF,TGCAGCTCCCACACGTGGAACACTGAAGCTTTCTTT
TRBJ2-3,TRBD2,TRBV7-3,few,CASSLGGLADLQADTQYF,TGTGCCAGCAGCTTAGGGGGACTAGCGGACTTACAGGCAGATACGCAGTATTTT
TRBJ2-5,-,TRBV5-1,many,CASSPPGKTQYF,TGCGCCAGCAGCCCTCCAGGGAAGACCCAGTACTTC
TRBJ2-1,-,TRBV20-1,many,CSASGTSRYNEQFF,TGCAGTGCTAGTGGCACTAGCAGGTACAATGAGCAGTTCTTC
TRBJ2-2,-,TRBV6-5,-,CASSPRTTGELFF,TGTGCCAGCAGTCCTCGGACCACCGGGGAGCTGTTTTTT
TRBJ2-5,-,TRBV12-3/TRBV12-4,many,CASSPLLGGETQYF,TGTGCCAGCAGCCCTCTACTGGGCGGGGAGACCCAGTACTTC
TRBJ2-4,-,TRBV12-3/TRBV12-4,-,CASSLQGPLAKNIQYF,TGTGCCAGCAGTTTGCAGGGGCCCCTAGCCAAAAACATTCAGTACTTC
TRBJ2-7,TRBD2,TRBV4-1,many,CASSLIIRGRADEQYF,TGCGCCAGCAGCCTCATAATCCGCGGGAGGGCGGACGAGCAGTACTTC
TRBJ2-2,-,TRBV7-8,few,CASSLAGGELFF,TGTGCCAGCAGCTTAGCGGGCGGGGAGCTGTTTTTT
TRBJ2-7,TRBD2,TRBV3-1,many,CASSQGWRLAGAPPEYF,TGTGCCAGCAGCCAAGGCTGGAGGCTAGCGGGAGCACCCCCTGAGTACTTC
TRBJ2-3,TRBD2,TRBV7-2,-,CASSLLAGGGTDTQYF,TGTGCCAGCAGCTTATTGGCGGGAGGGGGCACAGATACGCAGTATTTT
TRBJ2-7,-,TRBV10-3,many,CAISVRLGEQYF,TGTGCCATCAGTGTCCGCCTGGGGGAGCAGTACTTC
TRBJ1-6,-,TRBV5-1,-,CASSQQVALDNSPLHF,TGCGCCAGCAGCCAACAGGTGGCCCTCGATAATTCACCCCTCCACTTT
TRBJ2-7,-,TRBV28,many,CASSFYRPSEQYF,TGTGCCAGCAGTTTTTACAGGCCCAGTGAGCAGTACTTC
TRBJ2-7,-,TRBV28,-,CASTGLARSSYEQYF,TGTGCCAGCACCGGATTAGCCCGGAGCTCCTACGAGCAGTACTTC
TRBJ1-2,TRBD1,TRBV5-1,-,CASSLSGTPGQEYGYTF,TGCGCCAGCAGCTTGTCTGGAACACCGGGACAGGAATATGGCTACACCTTC
TRBJ2-7,-,TRBV28,-,CASSWLEDSYEQYF,TGTGCCAGCAGTTGGTTGGAGGACTCCTACGAGCAGTACTTC
TRBJ1-2,-,TRBV28,-,CASSFGVTGYTF,TGTGCCAGCAGTTTTGGGGTTACGGGCTACACCTTC
TRBJ1-6,-,TRBV27,-,CASSAIPGQTAPPHF,TGTGCCAGCAGCGCTATTCCGGGACAAACGGCACCCCCCCACTTT
TRBJ2-7,-,TRBV18,-,CASSPQGVEQYF,TGTGCCAGCTCACCTCAAGGGGTCGAGCAGTACTTC
TRBJ2-7,-,TRBV12-3/TRBV12-4,many,CASSNSGNSYEQYF,TGTGCCAGCAGTAATAGCGGCAACTCCTACGAGCAGTACTTC
TRBJ2-2,TRBD1,TRBV25-1,-,CASSPRKGQFTGELFF,TGTGCCAGCAGTCCCCGAAAGGGACAGTTCACCGGGGAGCTGTTTTTT
TRBJ1-1,TRBD1,TRBV7-6,-,CASSLVRTGNTEAFF,TGTGCCAGCAGCTTAGTGCGGACAGGGAACACTGAAGCTTTCTTT
TRBJ2-2,-,TRBV7-9,few,CASSEDLWLFF,TGTGCCAGCAGCGAGGACCTCTGGCTGTTTTTT
TRBJ2-7,-,TRBV5-1,many,CASSRDNRYEQYF,TGCGCCAGCAGCCGAGATAACCGGTACGAGCAGTACTTC
TRBJ2-1,TRBD1,TRBV28,-,CACSLRGQGGRYEQFF,TGTGCCTGCAGTTTGCGGGGACAGGGAGGGAGATATGAGCAGTTCTTC
TRBJ1-2,-,TRBV29-1,-,CSVEAGGTANYGYTF,TGCAGCGTTGAAGCCGGAGGGACGGCTAACTATGGCTACACCTTC
TRBJ2-7,TRBD2,TRBV12-3/TRBV12-4,once,CASCSSLAGSPSYKQYF,TGTGCCAGCTGCTCTTCTTTAGCGGGGTCCCCCTCCTACAAGCAGTACTTC
TRBJ1-4,-,TRBV29-1,-,CSVRGSDEKLFF,TGCAGCGTGAGGGGTTCGGATGAAAAACTGTTTTTT
TRBJ2-3,TRBD2,TRBV10-3,many,CAILTGTSGRGDTQYF,TGTGCCATTCTAACCGGGACTAGCGGGAGAGGCGATACGCAGTATTTT
TRBJ1-4,TRBD1,TRBV6-5,-,CASSEDRGNEKLFF,TGTGCCAGCAGTGAAGACAGGGGGAATGAAAAACTGTTTTTT
TRBJ2-5,-,TRBV12-3/TRBV12-4,-,CASSLPGQQLYQETQYF,TGTGCCAGCAGTTTGCCCGGACAGCAACTCTACCAAGAGACCCAGTACTTC
TRBJ2-6,-,TRBV7-8,few,CASSSPGVGANVLTF,TGTGCCAGCAGTTCACCGGGGGTTGGGGCCAACGTCCTGACTTTC